This TCR beta chain was captured by sequencing in a study of breast tumors, draining lymph nodes, adjacent tissues. MiXCR, run by TCRdb on the multiplex PCR reads, gives a single entry per CDR3 protein. This sample has 250,000 or so distinct CDR3 sequences, with 30% found just once. Germline CDR1 is SEHNR and CDR2 is FQNEAQ (reference sequence). The CDR3 runs to 17 residues. Unmatched junction bases numbered 12, after V lost 5 bases and J lost 3 bases. Findings and limits, study-wide: The data were judged consistent with most tumor T cells coming from lymph node and expanding in tumor. The lymph node origin of tumor T cells was framed as consistent with a hypothesis, not demonstrated.

This clonotype was recorded many times. Its cognate antigen is unknown. Axillary draining lymph nodes of breast cancer patients supplied the node samples. The chain links TRBV7-9 to TRBJ2-3, with 9 nucleotides matching TRBD1. This clonotype was obtained from a female donor with breast cancer. Some clones in this sample may be carry-over from other donors' samples. Input material: axillary lymph node tissue. In DNA, the CDR3 is TGTGCCAGCAGCCACCCCGCCCGAGACAGGGGGACAGATACGCAGTATTTT. Residues: CASSHPARDRGTDTQYF.